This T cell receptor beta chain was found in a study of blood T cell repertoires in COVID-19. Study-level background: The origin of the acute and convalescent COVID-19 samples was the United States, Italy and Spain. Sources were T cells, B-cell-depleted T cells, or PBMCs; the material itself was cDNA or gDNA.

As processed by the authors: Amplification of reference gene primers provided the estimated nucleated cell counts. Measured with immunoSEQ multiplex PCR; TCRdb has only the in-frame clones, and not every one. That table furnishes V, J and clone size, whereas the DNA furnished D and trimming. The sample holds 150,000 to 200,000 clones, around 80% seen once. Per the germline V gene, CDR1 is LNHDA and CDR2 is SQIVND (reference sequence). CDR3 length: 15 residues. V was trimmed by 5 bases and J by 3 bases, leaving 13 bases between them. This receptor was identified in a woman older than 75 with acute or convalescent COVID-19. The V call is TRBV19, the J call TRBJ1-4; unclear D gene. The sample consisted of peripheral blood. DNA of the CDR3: TGTGCCAGTAGTGTTGGCGGCGCAGCTAATGAAAAACTGTTTTTT. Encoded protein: CASSVGGAANEKLFF.